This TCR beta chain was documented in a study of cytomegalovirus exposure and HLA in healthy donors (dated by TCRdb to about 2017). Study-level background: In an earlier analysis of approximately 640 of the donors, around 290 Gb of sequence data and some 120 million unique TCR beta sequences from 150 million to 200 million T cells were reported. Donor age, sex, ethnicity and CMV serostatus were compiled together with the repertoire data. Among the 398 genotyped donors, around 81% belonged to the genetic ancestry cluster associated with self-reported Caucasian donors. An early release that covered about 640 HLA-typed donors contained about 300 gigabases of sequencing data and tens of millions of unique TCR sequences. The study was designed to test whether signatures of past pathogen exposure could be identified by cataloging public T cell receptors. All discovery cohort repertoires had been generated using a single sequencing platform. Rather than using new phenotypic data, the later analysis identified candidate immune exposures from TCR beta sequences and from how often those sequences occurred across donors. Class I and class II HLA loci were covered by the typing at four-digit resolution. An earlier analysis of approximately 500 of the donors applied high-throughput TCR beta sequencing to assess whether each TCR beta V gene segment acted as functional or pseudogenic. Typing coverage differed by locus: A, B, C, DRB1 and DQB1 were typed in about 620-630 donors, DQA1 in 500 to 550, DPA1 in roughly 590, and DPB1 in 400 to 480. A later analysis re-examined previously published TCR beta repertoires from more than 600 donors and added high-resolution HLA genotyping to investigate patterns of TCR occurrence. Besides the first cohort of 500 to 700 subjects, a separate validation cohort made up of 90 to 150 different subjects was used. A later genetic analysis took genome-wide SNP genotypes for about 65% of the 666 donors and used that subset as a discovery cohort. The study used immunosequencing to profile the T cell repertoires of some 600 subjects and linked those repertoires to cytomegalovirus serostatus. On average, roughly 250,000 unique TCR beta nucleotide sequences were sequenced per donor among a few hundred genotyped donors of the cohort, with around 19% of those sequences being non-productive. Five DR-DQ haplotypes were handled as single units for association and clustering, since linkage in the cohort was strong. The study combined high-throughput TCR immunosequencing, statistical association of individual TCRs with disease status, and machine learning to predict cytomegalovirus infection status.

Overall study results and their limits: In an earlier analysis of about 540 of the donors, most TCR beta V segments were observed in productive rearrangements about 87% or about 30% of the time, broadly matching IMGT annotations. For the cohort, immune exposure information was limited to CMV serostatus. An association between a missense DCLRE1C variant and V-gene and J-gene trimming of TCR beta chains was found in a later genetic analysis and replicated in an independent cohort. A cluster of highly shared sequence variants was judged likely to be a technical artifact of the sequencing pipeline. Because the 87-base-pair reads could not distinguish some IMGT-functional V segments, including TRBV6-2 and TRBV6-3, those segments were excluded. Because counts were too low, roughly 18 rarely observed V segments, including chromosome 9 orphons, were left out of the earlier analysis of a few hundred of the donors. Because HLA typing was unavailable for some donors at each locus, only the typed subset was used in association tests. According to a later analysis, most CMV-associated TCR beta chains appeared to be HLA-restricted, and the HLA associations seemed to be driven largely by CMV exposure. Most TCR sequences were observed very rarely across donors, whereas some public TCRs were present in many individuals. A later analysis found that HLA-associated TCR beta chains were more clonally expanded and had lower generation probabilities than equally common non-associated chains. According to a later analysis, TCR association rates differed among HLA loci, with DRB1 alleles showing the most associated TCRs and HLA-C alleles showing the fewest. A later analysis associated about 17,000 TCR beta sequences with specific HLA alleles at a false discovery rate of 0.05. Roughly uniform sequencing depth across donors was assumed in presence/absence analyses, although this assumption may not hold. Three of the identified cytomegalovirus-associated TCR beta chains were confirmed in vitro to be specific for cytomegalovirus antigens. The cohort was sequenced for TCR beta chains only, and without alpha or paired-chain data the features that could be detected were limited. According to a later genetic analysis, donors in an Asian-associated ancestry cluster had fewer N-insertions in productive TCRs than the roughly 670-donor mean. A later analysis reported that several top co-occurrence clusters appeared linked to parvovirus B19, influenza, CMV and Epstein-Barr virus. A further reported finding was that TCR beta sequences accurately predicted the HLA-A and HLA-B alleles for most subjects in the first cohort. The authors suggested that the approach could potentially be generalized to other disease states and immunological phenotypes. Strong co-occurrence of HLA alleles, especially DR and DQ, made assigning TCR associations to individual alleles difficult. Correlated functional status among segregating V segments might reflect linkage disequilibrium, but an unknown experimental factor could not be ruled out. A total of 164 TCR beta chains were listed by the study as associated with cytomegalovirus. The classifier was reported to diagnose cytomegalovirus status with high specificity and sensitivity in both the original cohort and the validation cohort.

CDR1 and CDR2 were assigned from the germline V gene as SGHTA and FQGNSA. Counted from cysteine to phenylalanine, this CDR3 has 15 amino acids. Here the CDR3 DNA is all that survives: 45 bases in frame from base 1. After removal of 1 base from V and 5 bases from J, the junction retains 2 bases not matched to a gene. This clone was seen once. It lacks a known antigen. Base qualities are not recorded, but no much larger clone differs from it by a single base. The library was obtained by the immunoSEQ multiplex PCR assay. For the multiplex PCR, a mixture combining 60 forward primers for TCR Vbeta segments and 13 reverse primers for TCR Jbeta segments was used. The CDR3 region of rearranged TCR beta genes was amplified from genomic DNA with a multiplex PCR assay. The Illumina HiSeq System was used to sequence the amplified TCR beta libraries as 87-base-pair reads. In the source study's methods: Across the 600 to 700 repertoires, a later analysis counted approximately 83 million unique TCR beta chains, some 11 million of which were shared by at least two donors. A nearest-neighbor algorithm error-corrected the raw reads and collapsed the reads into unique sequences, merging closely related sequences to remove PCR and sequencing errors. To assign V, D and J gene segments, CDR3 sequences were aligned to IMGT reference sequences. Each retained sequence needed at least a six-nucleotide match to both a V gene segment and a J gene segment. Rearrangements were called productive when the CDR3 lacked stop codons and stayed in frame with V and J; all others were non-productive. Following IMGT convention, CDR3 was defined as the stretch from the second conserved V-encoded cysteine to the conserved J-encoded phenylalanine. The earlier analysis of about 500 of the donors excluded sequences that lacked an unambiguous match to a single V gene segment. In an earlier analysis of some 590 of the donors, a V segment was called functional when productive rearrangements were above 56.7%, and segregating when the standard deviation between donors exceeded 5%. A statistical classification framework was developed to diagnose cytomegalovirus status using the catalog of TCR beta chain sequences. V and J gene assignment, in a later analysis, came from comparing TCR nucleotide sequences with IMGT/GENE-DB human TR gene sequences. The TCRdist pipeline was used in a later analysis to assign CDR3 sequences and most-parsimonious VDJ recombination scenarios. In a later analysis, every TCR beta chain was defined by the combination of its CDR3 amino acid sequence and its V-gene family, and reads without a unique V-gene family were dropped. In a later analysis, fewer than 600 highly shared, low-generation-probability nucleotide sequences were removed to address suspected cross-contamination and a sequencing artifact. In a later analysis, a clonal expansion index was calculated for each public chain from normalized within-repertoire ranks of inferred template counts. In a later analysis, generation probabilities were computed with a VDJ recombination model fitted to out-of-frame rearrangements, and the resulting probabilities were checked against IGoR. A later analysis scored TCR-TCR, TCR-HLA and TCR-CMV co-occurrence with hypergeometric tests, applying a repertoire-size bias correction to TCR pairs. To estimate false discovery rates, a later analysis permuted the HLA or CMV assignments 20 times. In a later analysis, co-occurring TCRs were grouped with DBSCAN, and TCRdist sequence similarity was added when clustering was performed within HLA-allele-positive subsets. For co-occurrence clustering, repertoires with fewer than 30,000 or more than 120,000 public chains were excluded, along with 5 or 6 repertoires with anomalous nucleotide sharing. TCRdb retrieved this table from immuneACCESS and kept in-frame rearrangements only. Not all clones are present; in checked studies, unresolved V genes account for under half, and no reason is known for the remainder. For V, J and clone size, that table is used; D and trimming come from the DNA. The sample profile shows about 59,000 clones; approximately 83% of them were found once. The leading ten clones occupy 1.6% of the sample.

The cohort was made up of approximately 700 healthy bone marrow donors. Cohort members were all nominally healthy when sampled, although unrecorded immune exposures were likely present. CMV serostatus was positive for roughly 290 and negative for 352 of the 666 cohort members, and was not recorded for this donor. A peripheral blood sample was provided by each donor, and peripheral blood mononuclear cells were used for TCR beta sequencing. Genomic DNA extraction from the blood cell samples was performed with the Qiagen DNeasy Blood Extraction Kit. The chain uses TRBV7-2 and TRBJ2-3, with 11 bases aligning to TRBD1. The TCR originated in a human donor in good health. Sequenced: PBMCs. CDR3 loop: CASSLGTGGVDTQYF. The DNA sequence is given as TGTGCCAGCAGCTTAGGGACAGGGGGCGTAGATACGCAGTATTTT.